These 21 T cell receptor beta chains originate from one sample sequenced in a study of blood T cell repertoires in COVID-19. Clones were sequenced by immunoSEQ multiplex PCR, and TCRdb holds only the in-frame ones, with some missing. Of 200,000 to 250,000 clones detected, approximately 81% appear once; the ten largest clones hold less than 4%. The sequenced sample consisted of peripheral blood. Source of these receptors: a woman aged 80 or older with acute or convalescent COVID-19.

J is TRBJ2-3 and V is TRBV5-1; TRBD2 matches 9 bases. V shed 2 bases and J 4 bases; nucleotides not matched to a gene: 2. There are 14 residues in the CDR3. Germline-derived CDR1 and CDR2 are SGHRS and YFSETQ. The CDR3 bases are TGCGCCAGCAGCTTTAGCGGGGGATCAGATACGCAGTATTTT. Its protein is CASSFSGGSDTQYF.

This chain uses TRBV25-1 with TRBJ1-2; D gene unclear. The CDR3 contains 14 residues. The germline V and J ends were trimmed by 3 bases and 8 bases, with 16 bases remaining between them. The germline gives CDR1 MGHDK, CDR2 SYGVNS. The CDR3 nucleotides are TGTGCCAGCAGTGAGCGGGCCTCGTCTCGGGGCTACACCTTC. Protein: CASSERASSRGYTF.

As regards this clone: One end of the junction does not line up with germline, which may come from a read error. This rearrangement joins TRBV6-2 or TRBV6-3 to TRBJ2-1, with 11 bases aligning to TRBD2. This CDR3 contains 15 residues. CDR1 and CDR2 from the germline V gene are MNHEY and SVGEGT. The DNA of the CDR3 is TGTGCCAGCAGCTACTACGGGACTAGCGGACTTGAGCAGTTCTTC. Translation gives CASSYYGTSGLEQFF.

This clone was detected only a few times. The V call is TRBV5-1, the J call TRBJ1-2, with 12 bases lining up with TRBD1. The germline V gene has CDR1 SGHRS and CDR2 YFSETQ. This CDR3 has 14 residues. Trimming removed 4 bases from V and 6 bases from J; junction bases left unmatched: 4. The CDR3 region is CASSIGTGGDGYTF. In DNA form, the CDR3 reads TGCGCCAGCAGCATAGGGACAGGGGGCGATGGCTACACCTTC.

This clone came up once. This chain uses TRBV11-2 with TRBJ2-7; 8 nucleotides agree with TRBD1. V lost 5 bases to trimming and J lost 2 bases; unmatched junction nucleotides: 8. Germline CDR1 is SGHAT and CDR2 is FQNNGV. This CDR3 region has 15 residues. The CDR3 reads CASSIQGGSPYEQYF. CDR3 coding DNA: TGTGCCAGCAGCATACAGGGGGGATCCCCCTACGAGCAGTACTTC. Full variable domain (missing parts from reference TRBV11-2 and TRBJ2-7): EAGVAQSPRYKIIEKRQSVAFWCNPISGHATLYWYQQILGQGPKLLIQFQNNGVVDDSQLPKDRFSAERLKGVDSTLKIQPAKLEDSAVYLCASSIQGGSPYEQYFGPGTRLTVT.

V usage is TRBV7-2 and J usage is TRBJ1-1; 7 bases agree with TRBD1. The J segment lost 5 bases and the V segment lost 4 bases, leaving 4 bases of the junction unmatched. The V gene's germline CDR1 is SGHTA and CDR2 FQGNSA. The CDR3 sequence is 13 residues long. CDR3 protein: CASSYRGVTEAFF. CDR3 sequence (DNA): TGTGCCAGCAGCTACAGGGGAGTGACTGAAGCTTTCTTT.

The chain joins TRBV12-3 or TRBV12-4 to TRBJ1-1; weak D call: TRBD1 (5 bases). The length of the CDR3 is 12 residues. V gave up 5 bases and J gave up 6 bases, with 10 bases separating them. CDR3 region: CASSQDIPEAFF. CDR3 nucleotides: TGTGCCAGCAGTCAGGACATCCCTGAAGCTTTCTTT.

The chain recombines TRBV6-6 with TRBJ2-6; 8 bases match TRBD1. The CDR3 has 16 amino acids. Unmatched junction bases numbered 4, after V lost 4 bases and J lost 2 bases. The V gene's germline CDR1 is MNHNY and CDR2 SVGAGI (reference sequence). DNA of the CDR3: TGTGCCAGCAGTTCTGGACAGGGAGCTGGGGCCAACGTCCTGACTTTC. It codes for CASSSGQGAGANVLTF.

The chain is built from TRBV24-1 and TRBJ1-2; 10 bases fit TRBD1. In germline, CDR1 is KGHDR, CDR2 SFDVKD. This CDR3 has 15 residues. V shed 4 bases and J 6 bases; nucleotides not matched to a gene: 7. The CDR3 here is CATSERTGGGNGYTF. CDR3 in DNA: TGTGCCACCAGTGAAAGGACAGGGGGAGGTAATGGCTACACCTTC.

This clone was observed a single time. The chain couples TRBV7-8 to TRBJ2-7; tentatively, D is TRBD2 (6 bases). The CDR3 totals 15 residues. The germline V and J ends were trimmed by 0 bases and 2 bases, with 11 bases remaining between them. Per the germline V gene, CDR1 is SGHVS and CDR2 is FQNEAQ. This CDR3 is CASSLAAGLTYEQYF. CDR3 bases: TGTGCCAGCAGCTTAGCGGCGGGGTTAACCTACGAGCAGTACTTC. Full variable domain (remainder filled in from reference TRBV7-8 and TRBJ2-7): GAGVSQSPRYKVAKRGQDVALRCDPISGHVSLFWYQQALGQGPEFLTYFQNEAQLDKSGLPSDRFFAERPEGSVSTLKIQRTQQEDSAVYLCASSLAAGLTYEQYFGPGTRLTVT.

The V call is TRBV9, the J call TRBJ1-3; D unresolved. The germline V and J ends were trimmed by 4 bases and 4 bases, with 15 bases remaining between them. CDR1 is SGDLS, CDR2 YYNGEE, per germline. The CDR3 spans 15 residues. CDR3 protein: CASSPPDWKGNTIYF. CDR3 coding DNA: TGTGCCAGCAGCCCACCTGACTGGAAAGGAAACACCATATATTTT.

The chain recombines TRBV4-2 with TRBJ1-5; the match to TRBD1 covers 12 bases. Germline trimming cut 0 bases from V and 5 bases from J; bases unmatched to any gene: 5. CDR1 and CDR2 (germline): LGHNA, YNFKEQ. CDR3 size: 17 residues. The CDR3, as DNA: TGTGCCAGCAGCCAAGATACGGGACAGGGGGCGCATCAGCCCCAGCATTTT. Encoded protein: CASSQDTGQGAHQPQHF.

The gene calls are TRBV19 and TRBJ1-1; possible D gene TRBD1, 6 bases. Trimming cost V 5 bases and J 0 bases, with 13 bases left between them. The CDR3 runs 15 residues. Per germline, CDR1 LNHDA and CDR2 SQIVND (reference sequence). The CDR3 DNA follows: TGTGCCAGTAGTCCACTGACAGGCCTGAACACTGAAGCTTTCTTT. Protein: CASSPLTGLNTEAFF.

The rearrangement uses TRBV28 and TRBJ2-2, with 8 positions matching TRBD2. CDR1 is MDHEN, CDR2 SYDVKM, per germline. The CDR3 length is 17 residues. With V trimmed by 1 base and J by 4 bases, 8 bases remained unmatched. For the CDR3, the DNA is TGTGCCAGCAGTTTATATCGCGGGGGGTTATCCACCGGGGAGCTGTTTTTT. Amino acids: CASSLYRGGLSTGELFF.

This chain links TRBV5-1 with TRBJ1-4, with 8 bases fitting TRBD1. V lost 4 bases and J lost 3; bases outside the gene matches: 2. The germline V gene has CDR1 SGHRS and CDR2 YFSETQ. The CDR3 is made up of 14 amino acids. The CDR3 DNA reads as TGCGCCAGCAGCGAGGACAGGGCTAATGAAAAACTGTTTTTT. Translated: CASSEDRANEKLFF.

This rearrangement joins TRBV27 to TRBJ1-5, with D maybe TRBD1 (6 bases). Trimming stripped 5 bases from V and 3 bases from J, with 17 bases between. CDR1 and CDR2 from the germline V gene are MNHEY and SMNVEV (reference sequence). This CDR3 has 16 amino acids. CDR3 nucleotides: TGTGCCAGCAGTGCAAATACAGGGTTCAACAATCAGCCCCAGCATTTT. Translating it yields CASSANTGFNNQPQHF.

The V and J genes are TRBV7-6 and TRBJ1-1; 7 nucleotides match TRBD1. The V gene end was trimmed by 5 bases and the J gene end by 1 base; junction bases not matched to a gene: 7. The CDR3 length is 15 residues. Germline CDR1 and CDR2: SGHVS and FNYEAQ. In DNA, the CDR3 is TGTGCCAGCAGCGCCCGACAGGGCCCGAACACTGAAGCTTTCTTT. It codes for CASSARQGPNTEAFF. The full variable domain, its missing parts supplied by reference TRBV7-6 and TRBJ1-1, is GAGVSQSPRYKVTKRGQDVALRCDPISGHVSLYWYRQALGQGPEFLTYFNYEAQQDKSGLPNDRFSAERPEGSISTLTIQRTEQRDSAMYRCASSARQGPNTEAFFGQGTRLTVV.

This clone was found a few times. The chain couples TRBV5-1 to TRBJ1-3; D gene uncertain. Germline CDR1 and CDR2: SGHRS and YFSETQ. V was shortened by 3 bases and J by 3 bases, with 19 bases between the two germline ends. This CDR3 contains 17 residues. This chain's CDR3 is CASSSGGRPLGGNTIYF. CDR3 coding DNA: TGCGCCAGCAGCTCCGGCGGTCGGCCTTTGGGTGGAAACACCATATATTTT.

The rearrangement uses TRBV4-1 and TRBJ2-2; weak D call: TRBD1 (5 bases). CDR1 and CDR2 from the germline V gene are MGHRA and YSYEKL. CDR3 length: 17 amino acids. Trimming shortened V by 1 base and J by 0 bases, and 12 bases separated the two germline ends. The CDR3 DNA reads TGCGCCAGCAGCCAAGTGTACTGGGGCTCGAACACCGGGGAGCTGTTTTTT. This sequence encodes CASSQVYWGSNTGELFF.

The J gene is TRBJ2-5, the V gene TRBV3-1 (or the pseudogene TRBV3-2), with 11 bases fitting TRBD2. The J segment lost 4 bases and the V segment lost 6 bases, leaving 10 bases of the junction unmatched. This CDR3 spans 16 amino acids. The germline gives CDR1 LGHDT, CDR2 YNNKEL (reference sequence). The CDR3 bases are TGTGCCAGCAGGAATAGCGGGGGGGCCGGTGGAGAGACCCAGTACTTC. Encoded protein: CASRNSGGAGGETQYF.

This clone was observed a few times. This chain uses TRBV18 with TRBJ2-7, with D perhaps TRBD1 (5 bases). The CDR3 runs 17 residues. The germline V gene encodes CDR1 KGHSH and CDR2 LQKENI. V lost 4 bases and J lost 0, with 19 bases in between. This CDR3 is CASSQEPRQPISYEQYF. CDR3 sequence (DNA): TGTGCCAGCTCACAAGAGCCCCGACAGCCTATCTCCTACGAGCAGTACTTC. Combining the CDR3 with reference TRBV18 and TRBJ2-7 gives the whole variable domain NAGVMQNPRHLVRRRGQEARLRCSPMKGHSHVYWYRQLPEEGLKFMVYLQKENIIDESGMPKERFSAEFPKEGPSILRIQQVVRGDSAAYFCASSQEPRQPISYEQYFGPGTRLTVT.